One and the same sample provided the 14 T cell receptor beta chains below, sequenced in a study of molecular identifiers for immune sequencing clone quantification. TCRdb reprocessed the PCR reads with MiXCR, giving one entry per CDR3 protein. Of about 65,000 distinct CDR3 sequences listed, 15% to 20% are singletons. The sample taken for sequencing was naive CD8+ T cells from blood, with Jurkat cell RNA spiked in. The subset was: FACS-sorted CD8+CD4-CCR7+CD45RA+ naive T cells. The receptors come from a human donor in good health. Some libraries in this study had Jurkat cell RNA spiked in.

This clonotype was found many times. The V and J genes are TRBV4-3 and TRBJ2-2; D gene unclear. Trimming left V 3 bases short and J 8 bases short, with 7 bases between. This CDR3 contains 12 residues. Germline V gene data show CDR1 as LGHNA and CDR2 as YSLEER. For the CDR3, the DNA is TGCGCCAGCAGCCATGGCAGTGGGGAGCTGTTTTTT. It codes for CASSHGSGELFF.

In the case of this clonotype: Since a much larger clone is just one base distant, this may be a read error. This chain connects TRBV5-4 to TRBJ2-2, with D possibly matching TRBD2 (5 bases). Germline loops: CDR1 SGHNT, CDR2 YYREEE (reference sequence). This CDR3 is built from 15 residues. V gave up 1 base and J gave up 0 bases, with 7 bases separating them. The DNA of the CDR3 is TGTGCCAGCAGCTTGTGGCGGGCGAACACCGGGGAGCTGTTTTTT. The encoded protein is CASSLWRANTGELFF.

The V and J genes are TRBV7-8 and TRBJ2-7; 9 nucleotides agree with TRBD1. CDR1 is SGHVS and CDR2 is FQNEAQ in the germline V gene. V trimming: 1 base; J trimming: 6 bases; junction bases outside the gene matches: 10. The CDR3 extends over 16 amino acids. The CDR3 region has the DNA TGTGCCAGCAGCTTAGGGCGGGGACAGGGTCGAGGCGAGCAGTACTTC. It encodes CASSLGRGQGRGEQYF. The full variable domain, with the rest looked up from reference TRBV7-8 and TRBJ2-7, is GAGVSQSPRYKVAKRGQDVALRCDPISGHVSLFWYQQALGQGPEFLTYFQNEAQLDKSGLPSDRFFAERPEGSVSTLKIQRTQQEDSAVYLCASSLGRGQGRGEQYFGPGTRLTVT.

This clonotype was found many times. The chain is built from TRBV20-1 and TRBJ2-3; D might be TRBD2 (6 bases). V lost 3 bases to trimming and J lost 4 bases, with 17 bases between them. This CDR3 is 15 amino acids long. Germline V CDR1 and CDR2: DFQATT, SNEGSKA (reference sequence). This CDR3 is CSASPLPAGADTQYF. The DNA for the CDR3 is TGCAGTGCTAGCCCCCTCCCAGCGGGTGCAGATACGCAGTATTTT.

As concerns this clonotype: A much larger clonotype is one base distant, so this may be a read error. The rearrangement joins TRBV29-1 to TRBJ2-1, with 10 bases aligning to TRBD2. This CDR3 comprises 13 residues. Germline V gives CDR1 SQVTM, CDR2 ANQGSEA. CDR3 sequence reads: CSIRASGSYERFF. The CDR3 DNA follows: TGCAGCATTAGGGCTAGCGGGAGCTATGAGCGGTTCTTC.

About this clonotype: At one end, the junction sequence differs from germline, possibly due to a read error. This chain uses TRBV6-2 or TRBV6-3 with TRBJ1-6; D unclear. The germline V gene has CDR1 MNHEY and CDR2 SVGEGT. The CDR3 is 15 residues long. As DNA, the CDR3 is TGTGCCAGCAGTTACGCAGGTGGGGTGAATTCACCCCCCCACTTT. Translating it yields CASSYAGGVNSPPHF.

On this clonotype: A much larger clone differs from this one at a single base, so this may be a read error. This CDR3 fails to terminate in the conserved phenylalanine or tryptophan, so it likely reflects a read error. The chain is built from TRBV6-5 and TRBJ2-3; 11 nucleotides match TRBD2. The germline V gene encodes CDR1 MNHEY and CDR2 SVGAGI. J was trimmed by 9 bases and V by 2 bases; bases with no gene match: 7. The CDR3 spans 15 residues. The CDR3 DNA follows: TGTGCCAGCAGTTACGGGCTAGCGGGAGGAAGGACGCAGTATCTT. Its protein is CASSYGLAGGRTQYL.

The J gene is TRBJ2-7, the V gene TRBV11-2, with TRBD2 as a possible D gene (6 bases). The CDR3 consists of 16 residues. Germline V gene sequence: CDR1 SGHAT, CDR2 FQNNGV. The V end was cut by 5 bases, the J end by 5 bases, with 22 bases between. The DNA for the CDR3 is TGTGCCAGCAGCCCCACCGGGACTCGGCCGACGCACGAGCAGTACTTC. It translates to CASSPTGTRPTHEQYF. The whole variable domain, remainder taken from reference TRBV11-2 and TRBJ2-7, is EAGVAQSPRYKIIEKRQSVAFWCNPISGHATLYWYQQILGQGPKLLIQFQNNGVVDDSQLPKDRFSAERLKGVDSTLKIQPAKLEDSAVYLCASSPTGTRPTHEQYFGPGTRLTVT.

This clonotype was counted ten times or more. V is TRBV10-1 and J is TRBJ2-3; 8 bases are a match to TRBD2. The V and J ends lost 1 base and 3 bases, in that order; junction bases with no gene match: 3. This CDR3 spans 15 amino acids. The germline V gene has CDR1 WNHNN and CDR2 SYGVQD (reference sequence). CDR3 nucleotide sequence: TGCGCCAGCAGTGAGTGGCGGGAGGATACAGATACGCAGTATTTT. It translates to CASSEWREDTDTQYF.

Points on this clonotype: Because the CDR3 is missing its conserved closing phenylalanine or tryptophan, this is likely a read error. V and J are TRBV7-8 and TRBJ2-5, with 8 bases aligning to TRBD2. V dropped 5 bases and J dropped 4; count of bases not matched to a gene: 6. CDR3 length: 14 amino acids. Per germline, CDR1 SGHVS and CDR2 FQNEAQ. CDR3 DNA: TGTGCCAGCAGCCCCGGGGGGGTCCCAGAGACCCAGTACTCC. It yields the protein CASSPGGVPETQYS.

The sample holds many counts of this clonotype. The J gene is TRBJ2-7, the V gene TRBV25-1, with D perhaps TRBD1 (6 bases). The V end was cut by 6 bases, the J end by 10 bases, with 31 bases between. Per the germline V gene, CDR1 is MGHDK and CDR2 is SYGVNS. The CDR3 is made up of 17 amino acids. The CDR3 sequence: CASRDSEIETPYLDQYF. The CDR3 coding sequence is TGTGCCAGCAGGGACAGTGAGATTGAGACACCGTACTTGGATCAGTACTTC.

The chain uses TRBV7-8 and TRBJ2-7; possible D gene TRBD2, 6 bases. Trimming shortened V by 3 bases and J by 3 bases, and 12 bases separated the two germline ends. The germline gives CDR1 SGHVS, CDR2 FQNEAQ. This CDR3 contains 14 residues. The CDR3, as DNA: TGTGCCAGCAGCTTTGGGGGGAGTGGCTACGAGCAGTACTTC. Amino acid sequence: CASSFGGSGYEQYF.

This clonotype has only a few counts. The rearrangement joins TRBV7-8 to TRBJ2-1; 9 positions match TRBD2. Germline V gene sequence: CDR1 SGHVS, CDR2 FQNEAQ. The CDR3 runs 19 residues. V was clipped by 1 base and J by 0 bases; unmatched bases: 10. CDR3 protein: CASSLEYSSGGSSYNEQFF. As DNA, the CDR3 is TGTGCCAGCAGCTTAGAGTACTCCAGCGGGGGGAGCTCCTACAATGAGCAGTTCTTC.

This clonotype was seen at least ten times. This CDR3 is CSARDSETGWYGYTF. In nucleotides, the CDR3 is TGCAGTGCTAGAGATTCGGAAACAGGGTGGTATGGCTACACCTTC. This sequence joins TRBV20-1 and TRBJ1-2; weak D call: TRBD1 (6 bases). CDR3 length: 15 residues. CDR1 is DFQATT and CDR2 is SNEGSKA in the germline V gene (reference sequence). V dropped 0 bases and J dropped 5 bases, with 16 bases sitting between them.